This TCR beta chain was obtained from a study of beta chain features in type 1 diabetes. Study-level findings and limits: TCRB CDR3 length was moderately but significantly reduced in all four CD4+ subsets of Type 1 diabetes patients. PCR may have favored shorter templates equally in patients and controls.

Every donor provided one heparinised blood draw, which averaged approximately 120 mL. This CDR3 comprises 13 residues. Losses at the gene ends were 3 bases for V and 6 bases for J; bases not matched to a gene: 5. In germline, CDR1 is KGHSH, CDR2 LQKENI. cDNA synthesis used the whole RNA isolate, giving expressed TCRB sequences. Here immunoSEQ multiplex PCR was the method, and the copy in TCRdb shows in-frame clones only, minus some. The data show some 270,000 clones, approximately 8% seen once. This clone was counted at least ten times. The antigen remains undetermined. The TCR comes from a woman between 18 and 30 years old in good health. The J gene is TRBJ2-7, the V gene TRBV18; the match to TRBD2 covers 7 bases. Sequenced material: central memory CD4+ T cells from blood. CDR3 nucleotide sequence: TGTGCCAGCTCACCGGCGACGGGGGGCGAGCAGTACTTC. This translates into CASSPATGGEQYF.